This record covers a single T cell receptor (beta chain). Trimming removed 3 bases from V and 6 bases from J; junction bases left unmatched: 1. Germline CDR1 is MRHNA and CDR2 is SNTAGT. This CDR3 is built from 13 residues. The data are from a study of technical replicates of blood from several donors. Assay used: immunoSEQ multiplex PCR; TCRdb lists only in-frame clones, some missing. Of 45,000 to 60,000 clones in the sample, around 84% were seen once. Sequenced material: PBMCs. This clonotype was sampled from a human donor in good health. Some clones in this sample may be carry-over from other donors' samples. The rearrangement uses TRBV6-4 and TRBJ2-3, with 9 bases aligning to TRBD2. The CDR3 protein is CASSEAGGDTQYF. DNA of the CDR3: TGTGCCAGCAGTGAAGCGGGAGGTGATACGCAGTATTTT.